The next 13 T cell receptor beta chains were all read from a single sample in a study of T cell responses to AZD1222 COVID-19 vaccine. The data were produced by immunoSEQ multiplex PCR, yet TCRdb's version contains in-frame clones alone and is incomplete. The sample holds 69,000 or so clones; 88% are singletons and the top ten take 4% to 5%. The sequencing here drew on peripheral blood, taken 28 days after the second dose of the MenACWY control vaccine. The receptors were sampled from an adult who received the MenACWY meningococcal vaccine as a control.

The chain combines TRBV10-3 with TRBJ2-7; D is possibly TRBD2 (6 bases). This CDR3 has 14 residues. CDR1 and CDR2 (germline): ENHRY, SYGVKD. With 4 bases removed from V and 1 base from J, the gap between germline ends came to 11 bases. This chain's CDR3 is CAISGGTLSYEQYF. CDR3 DNA: TGTGCCATCAGTGGTGGGACTCTATCCTACGAGCAGTACTTC.

The V gene is TRBV5-4, the J gene TRBJ2-1; 9 positions agree with TRBD2. Per the germline V gene, CDR1 is SGHNT and CDR2 is YYREEE (reference sequence). With 0 bases clipped from V and 9 bases from J, the junction kept 4 bases outside the gene matches. This CDR3 is 14 amino acids long. The CDR3 sequence: CASSLELAGSEQFF. CDR3 nucleotides: TGTGCCAGCAGCTTGGAGCTAGCGGGAAGTGAGCAGTTCTTC.

This chain connects TRBV7-2 to TRBJ2-2, with 10 bases aligning to TRBD2. J lost 3 bases, V lost 3 bases, and 4 bases had no gene match. The germline V gene encodes CDR1 SGHTA and CDR2 FQGNSA. The CDR3 runs to 16 residues. CDR3 residues: CASSLGLATHTGELFF. CDR3 nucleotide sequence: TGTGCCAGCAGCTTGGGACTAGCGACCCACACCGGGGAGCTGTTTTTT.

CDR3 region: CASSVQGAGTDTQYF. The CDR3 region has the DNA TGTGCCAGCAGCGTGCAGGGGGCTGGCACAGATACGCAGTATTTT. This chain links TRBV5-4 with TRBJ2-3; 8 nucleotides line up with TRBD1. This CDR3 contains 15 residues. The ends lost 4 bases at V and 1 base at J; junction bases unmatched: 5. CDR1 and CDR2 from the germline V gene are SGHNT and YYREEE (reference sequence).

V usage is TRBV14 and J usage is TRBJ2-7; possible D gene TRBD1, 5 bases. The V gene's germline CDR1 is SGHDN and CDR2 FVKESK. Deletions cut 4 bases from V and 0 bases from J, with 10 bases between. This CDR3 is built from 14 residues. CDR3 DNA sequence: TGTGCCAGCAGCCCGGCGACAGTCTCCTACGAGCAGTACTTC. It encodes CASSPATVSYEQYF. The full variable domain, in which reference TRBV14 and TRBJ2-7 provide the parts outside the CDR3, is EAGVTQFPSHSVIEKGQTVTLRCDPISGHDNLYWYRRVMGKEIKFLLHFVKESKQDESGMPNNRFLAERTGGTYSTLKVQPAELEDSGVYFCASSPATVSYEQYFGPGTRLTVT.

V usage is TRBV5-1 and J usage is TRBJ1-1; 8 nucleotides line up with TRBD1. Germline CDR1 SGHRS, CDR2 YFSETQ. Trimming took 0 bases from V and 5 from J; bases not matched to a gene: 6. This CDR3 contains 15 residues. The CDR3 DNA sequence: TGCGCCAGCAGCTTGGAGACAGGGGATCGGACTGAAGCTTTCTTT. It yields the protein CASSLETGDRTEAFF.

The V and J genes are TRBV5-8 and TRBJ2-1, with D perhaps matching TRBD2 (6 bases). The germline gives CDR1 SGHTS, CDR2 YDEGEE. Trimming left V 0 bases short and J 4 bases short, with 14 bases between. The CDR3 runs to 16 residues. The CDR3 sequence is CASSLGRQGLYNEQFF. Here the CDR3 DNA reads TGTGCCAGCAGCTTGGGTCGGCAGGGACTGTACAATGAGCAGTTCTTC.

V usage is TRBV5-6 and J usage is TRBJ2-7, with D maybe TRBD1 (6 bases). There are 14 residues in the CDR3. Per germline, CDR1 SGHDT and CDR2 YYEEEE. V gave up 3 bases and J gave up 3 bases, with 13 bases separating them. The chain's CDR3 is CASSSQGFDYEQYF. The CDR3 nucleotides read TGTGCCAGCAGCTCTCAGGGGTTTGACTACGAGCAGTACTTC.

The V and J genes are TRBV7-8 and TRBJ1-2, with D possibly being TRBD1 (5 bases). Trimming left V 1 base short and J 13 bases short, with 22 bases between. The CDR3 runs 15 residues. Germline CDR1 SGHVS, CDR2 FQNEAQ. DNA for the CDR3: TGTGCCAGCAGCTTAGGTAGTCAGGGCCACCCAAATCTCACCTTC. Translating gives CASSLGSQGHPNLTF.

The chain couples TRBV28 to TRBJ1-6; TRBD1 might be the D (5 bases). The CDR3 is 14 residues long. V was trimmed by 8 bases and J by 10 bases, leaving 18 bases between them. The germline V gene encodes CDR1 MDHEN and CDR2 SYDVKM. DNA of the CDR3: TGTGCCAGCGGAAGACCGACAGTTTCCTCACCCCTCCACTTT. Its protein product is CASGRPTVSSPLHF.

This clone was seen just once. This chain uses TRBV5-6 with TRBJ1-2; D is undetermined. The V gene's germline CDR1 is SGHDT and CDR2 YYEEEE. The V end lost 1 base, the J end lost 0 bases, and 4 bases lay between the germline ends. The CDR3 covers 13 residues. The CDR3 DNA is TGTGCCAGCAGCTTGACCGCTAACTATGGCTACACCTTC. Encoded protein: CASSLTANYGYTF.

V gene TRBV10-3 combines with J gene TRBJ1-5; TRBD1 is a possible D gene (6 bases). The CDR3 runs 13 residues. Trimming cost V 6 bases and J 6 bases, with 12 bases left between them. Germline V lookup: CDR1 ENHRY, CDR2 SYGVKD. The CDR3 DNA sequence: TGTGCCATCAGGGACAGTCCCGCTCAGCCCCAGCATTTT. Translating it yields CAIRDSPAQPQHF.

The rearrangement joins TRBV4-3 to TRBJ2-1; 9 positions agree with TRBD1. CDR1 is LGHNA and CDR2 is YSLEER in the germline V gene. The CDR3 totals 16 residues. V shed 0 bases, J shed 9 bases, and the junction held 9 bases outside the gene matches. The CDR3 is CASSQDSRGQGAEQFF. CDR3 coding DNA: TGCGCCAGCAGCCAAGATAGCCGGGGACAGGGCGCTGAGCAGTTCTTC.